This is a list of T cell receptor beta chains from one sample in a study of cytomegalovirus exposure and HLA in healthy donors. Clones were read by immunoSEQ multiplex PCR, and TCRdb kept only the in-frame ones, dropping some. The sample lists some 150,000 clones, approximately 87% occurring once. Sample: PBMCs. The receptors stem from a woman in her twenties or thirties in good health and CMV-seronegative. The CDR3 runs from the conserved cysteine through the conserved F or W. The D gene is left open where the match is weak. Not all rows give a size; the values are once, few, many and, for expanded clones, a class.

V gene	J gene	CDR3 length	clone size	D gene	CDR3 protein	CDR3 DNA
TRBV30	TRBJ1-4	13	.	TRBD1	CAWNWGTGGKLFF	TGTGCCTGGAATTGGGGGACAGGGGGGAAACTGTTTTTT
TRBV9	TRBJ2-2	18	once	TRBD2	CASSVGPSGGANTGELFF	TGTGCCAGCAGCGTAGGTCCTAGCGGGGGGGCTAACACCGGGGAGCTGTTTTTT
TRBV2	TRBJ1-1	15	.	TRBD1	CASSARQGPNTEAFF	TGTGCCAGCAGCGCTAGACAGGGACCGAACACTGAAGCTTTCTTT
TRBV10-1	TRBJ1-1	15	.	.	CASSDDGGMNTEAFF	TGCGCCAGCAGTGATGACGGGGGAATGAACACTGAAGCTTTCTTT
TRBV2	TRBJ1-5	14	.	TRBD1	CASNPGQVNQPQHF	TGTGCCAGCAACCCGGGACAGGTAAATCAGCCCCAGCATTTT
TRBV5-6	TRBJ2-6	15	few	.	CASSFAGTGANVLTF	TGTGCCAGCAGCTTTGCGGGAACTGGGGCCAACGTCCTGACTTTC
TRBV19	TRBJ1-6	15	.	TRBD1	CASRPRTGGNSPLHF	TGTGCCAGTAGGCCCCGAACAGGGGGTAATTCACCCCTCCACTTT
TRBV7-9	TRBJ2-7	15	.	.	CASSLVTGRTYEQYF	TGTGCCAGCAGCTTAGTTACGGGGAGAACCTACGAGCAGTACTTC
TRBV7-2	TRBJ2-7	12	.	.	CASSSNAYEQYF	TGTGCCAGCAGCTCAAATGCCTACGAGCAGTACTTC
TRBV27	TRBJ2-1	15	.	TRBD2	CASRLGTSLGNEQFF	TGTGCCAGCAGATTAGGGACTAGCCTGGGCAATGAGCAGTTCTTC
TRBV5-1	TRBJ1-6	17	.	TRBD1	CASSQLGTQGLISPLHF	TGCGCCAGCAGTCAGCTTGGGACACAGGGGTTAATTTCACCCCTCCACTTT
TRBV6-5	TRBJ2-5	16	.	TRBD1	CASSYSRTGGQETQYF	TGTGCCAGCAGTTACTCACGGACAGGGGGTCAAGAGACCCAGTACTTC
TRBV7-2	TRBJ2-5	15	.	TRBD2	CASSSIGGGQETQYF	TGTGCCAGCAGCTCCATCGGCGGGGGCCAAGAGACCCAGTACTTC
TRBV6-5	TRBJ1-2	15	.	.	CASSYSGTLNYGYTF	TGTGCCAGCAGTTACTCCGGGACACTCAACTATGGCTACACCTTC
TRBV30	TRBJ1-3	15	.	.	CAWSLDRSSGNTIYF	TGTGCCTGGAGTTTGGACAGATCCTCTGGAAACACCATATATTTT
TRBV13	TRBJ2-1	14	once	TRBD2	CASSYLTSGREQFF	TGTGCCAGCAGCTACCTGACTAGCGGGAGAGAGCAGTTCTTC
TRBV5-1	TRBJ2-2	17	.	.	CASSLGSGLAGAGELFF	TGCGCCAGCAGCTTGGGCTCGGGACTGGCTGGGGCCGGGGAGCTGTTTTTT
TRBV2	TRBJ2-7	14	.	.	CASSTRDITYEQYF	TGTGCCAGCAGCACTCGGGACATAACCTACGAGCAGTACTTC
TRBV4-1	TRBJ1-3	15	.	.	CASSQVYSSGNTIYF	TGCGCCAGCAGCCAAGTCTACAGCTCTGGAAACACCATATATTTT
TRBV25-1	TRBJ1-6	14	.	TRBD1	CASVGQDFKAPLHF	TGTGCCAGCGTCGGACAGGACTTCAAGGCACCCCTCCACTTT
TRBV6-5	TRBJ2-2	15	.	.	CASSRLRVGGGELFF	TGTGCCAGCAGTCGCCTCAGGGTTGGCGGCGGGGAGCTGTTTTTT
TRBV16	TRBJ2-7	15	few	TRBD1	CASSQSVQGAGEQYF	TGTGCCAGCAGCCAATCGGTACAGGGGGCGGGCGAGCAGTACTTC
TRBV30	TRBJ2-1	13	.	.	CAWSVASFYEQFF	TGTGCCTGGAGTGTAGCGAGTTTCTATGAGCAGTTCTTC
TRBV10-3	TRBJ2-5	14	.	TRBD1	CAISVGDREETQYF	TGTGCCATCAGTGTTGGGGACAGGGAAGAGACCCAGTACTTC
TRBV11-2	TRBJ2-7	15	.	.	CASSTTLKSAYEQYF	TGTGCCAGCAGCACTACCCTCAAGTCAGCCTACGAGCAGTACTTC
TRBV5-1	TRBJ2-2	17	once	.	CASSLEWAGVSTGELFF	TGCGCCAGCAGCTTGGAGTGGGCAGGGGTCAGCACCGGGGAGCTGTTTTTT
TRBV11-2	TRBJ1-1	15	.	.	CASSRPWAPNTEAFF	TGTGCCAGCAGCCGACCATGGGCTCCGAACACTGAAGCTTTCTTT
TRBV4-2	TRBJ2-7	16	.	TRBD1	CASSQDVGQGAYEQYF	TGTGCCAGCAGCCAAGATGTCGGACAGGGGGCCTACGAGCAGTACTTC
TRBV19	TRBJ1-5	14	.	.	CARNSRAPDQPQHF	TGTGCCAGGAATAGCAGGGCCCCGGATCAGCCCCAGCATTTT
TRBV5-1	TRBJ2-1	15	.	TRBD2	CASSFLRGANNEQFF	TGCGCCAGCAGCTTTCTGCGGGGGGCAAACAATGAGCAGTTCTTC
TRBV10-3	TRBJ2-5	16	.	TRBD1	CAISESEQGVQETQYF	TGTGCCATCAGTGAGTCGGAACAGGGGGTCCAAGAGACCCAGTACTTC
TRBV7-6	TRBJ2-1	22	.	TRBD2	CASSLAWSSGTSGGRSYNEQFF	TGTGCCAGCAGCTTAGCTTGGTCAAGCGGGACTAGCGGGGGGAGGTCCTACAATGAGCAGTTCTTC
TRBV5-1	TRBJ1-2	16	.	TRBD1	CASSLVPGQGLWGYTF	TGCGCCAGCAGCTTGGTTCCGGGACAGGGGCTTTGGGGCTACACCTTC
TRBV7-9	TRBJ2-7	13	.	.	CASSLVAGPEQYF	TGTGCCAGCAGCTTAGTGGCAGGGCCCGAGCAGTACTTC
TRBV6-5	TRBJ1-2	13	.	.	CASSRPGAQGYTF	TGTGCCAGCAGTCGCCCAGGGGCTCAGGGCTACACCTTC
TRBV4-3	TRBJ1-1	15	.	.	CASSQDGRGNTEAFF	TGCGCCAGCAGCCAAGATGGCAGGGGGAACACTGAAGCTTTCTTT